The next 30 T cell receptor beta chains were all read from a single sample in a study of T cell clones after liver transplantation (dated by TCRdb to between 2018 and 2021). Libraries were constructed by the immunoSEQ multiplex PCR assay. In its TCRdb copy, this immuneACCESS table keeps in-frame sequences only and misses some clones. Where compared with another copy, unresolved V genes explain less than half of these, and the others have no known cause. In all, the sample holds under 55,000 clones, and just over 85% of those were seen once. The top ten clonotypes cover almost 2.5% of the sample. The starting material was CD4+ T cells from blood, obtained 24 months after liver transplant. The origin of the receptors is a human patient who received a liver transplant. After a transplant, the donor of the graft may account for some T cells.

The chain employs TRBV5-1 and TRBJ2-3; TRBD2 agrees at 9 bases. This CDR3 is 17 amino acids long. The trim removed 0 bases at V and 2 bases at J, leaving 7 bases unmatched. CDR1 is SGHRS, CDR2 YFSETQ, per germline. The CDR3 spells CASSLAPLAGNTDTQYF. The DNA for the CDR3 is TGCGCCAGCAGCTTGGCCCCCCTAGCGGGGAACACAGATACGCAGTATTTT.

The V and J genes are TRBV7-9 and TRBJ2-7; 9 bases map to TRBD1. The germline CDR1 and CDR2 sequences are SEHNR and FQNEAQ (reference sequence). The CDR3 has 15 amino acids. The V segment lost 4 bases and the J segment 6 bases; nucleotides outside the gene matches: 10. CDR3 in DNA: TGTGCCAGCAGCTCAACCGGGACAGGGTATTTCGAGCAGTACTTC. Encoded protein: CASSSTGTGYFEQYF.

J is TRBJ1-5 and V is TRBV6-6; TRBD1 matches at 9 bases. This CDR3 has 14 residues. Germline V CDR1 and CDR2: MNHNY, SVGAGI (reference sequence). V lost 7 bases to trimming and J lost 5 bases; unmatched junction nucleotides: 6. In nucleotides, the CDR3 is TGTGCCAGCAATCAACAGGGGGCAGATCAGCCCCAGCATTTT. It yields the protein CASNQQGADQPQHF.

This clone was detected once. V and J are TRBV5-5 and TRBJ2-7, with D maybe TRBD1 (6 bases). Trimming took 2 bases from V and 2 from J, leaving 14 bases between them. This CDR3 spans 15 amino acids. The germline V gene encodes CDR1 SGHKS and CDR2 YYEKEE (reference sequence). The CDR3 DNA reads TGTGCCAGCAGCTTTACGGACAGCAGTACCTACGAGCAGTACTTC. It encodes CASSFTDSSTYEQYF.

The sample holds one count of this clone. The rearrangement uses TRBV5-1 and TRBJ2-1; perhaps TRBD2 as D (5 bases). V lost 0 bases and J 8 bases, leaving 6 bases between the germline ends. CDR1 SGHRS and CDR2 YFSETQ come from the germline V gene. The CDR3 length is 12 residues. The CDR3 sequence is CASSLDGDEQFF. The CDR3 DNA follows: TGCGCCAGCAGCTTGGACGGGGATGAGCAGTTCTTC.

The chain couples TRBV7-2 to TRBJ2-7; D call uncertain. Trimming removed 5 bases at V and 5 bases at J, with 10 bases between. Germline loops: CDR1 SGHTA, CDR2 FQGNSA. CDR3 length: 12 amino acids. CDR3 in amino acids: CASSPTLDEQYF. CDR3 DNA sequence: TGTGCCAGCAGCCCCACTTTAGACGAGCAGTACTTC.

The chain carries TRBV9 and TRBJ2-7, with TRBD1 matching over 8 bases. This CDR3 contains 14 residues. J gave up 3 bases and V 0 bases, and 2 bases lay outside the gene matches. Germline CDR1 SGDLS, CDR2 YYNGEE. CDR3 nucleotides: TGTGCCAGCAGCGTAGAACAGGGGGACTACGAGCAGTACTTC. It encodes CASSVEQGDYEQYF. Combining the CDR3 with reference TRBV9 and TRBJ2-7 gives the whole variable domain DSGVTQTPKHLITATGQRVTLRCSPRSGDLSVYWYQQSLDQGLQFLIQYYNGEERAKGNILERFSAQQFPDLHSELNLSSLELGDSALYFCASSVEQGDYEQYFGPGTRLTVT.

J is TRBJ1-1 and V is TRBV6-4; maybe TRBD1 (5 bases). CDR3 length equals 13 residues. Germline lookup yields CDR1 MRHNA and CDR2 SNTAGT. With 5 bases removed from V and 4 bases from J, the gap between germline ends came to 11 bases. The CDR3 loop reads CASSPRDGTEAFF. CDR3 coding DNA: TGTGCCAGCAGTCCCAGGGATGGCACTGAAGCTTTCTTT.

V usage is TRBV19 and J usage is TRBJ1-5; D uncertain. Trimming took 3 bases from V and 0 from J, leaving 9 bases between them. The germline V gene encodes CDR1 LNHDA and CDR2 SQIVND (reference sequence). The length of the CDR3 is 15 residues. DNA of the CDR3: TGTGCCAGTAGTATGGCAGGTAATAGCAATCAGCCCCAGCATTTT. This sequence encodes CASSMAGNSNQPQHF. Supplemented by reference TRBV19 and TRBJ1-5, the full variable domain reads DGGITQSPKYLFRKEGQNVTLSCEQNLNHDAMYWYRQDPGQGLRLIYYSQIVNDFQKGDIAEGYSVSREKKESFPLTVTSAQKNPTAFYLCASSMAGNSNQPQHFGDGTRLSIL.

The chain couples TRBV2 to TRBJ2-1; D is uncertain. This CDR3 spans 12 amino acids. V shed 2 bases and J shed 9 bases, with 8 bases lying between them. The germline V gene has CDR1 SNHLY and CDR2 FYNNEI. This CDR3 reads CASSEQVTEQFF. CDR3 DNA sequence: TGTGCCAGCAGTGAACAGGTTACTGAGCAGTTCTTC.

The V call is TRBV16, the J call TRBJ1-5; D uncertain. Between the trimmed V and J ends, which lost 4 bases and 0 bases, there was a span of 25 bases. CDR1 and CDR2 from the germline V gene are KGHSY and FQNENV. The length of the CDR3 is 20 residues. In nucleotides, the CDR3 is TGTGCCAGCAGCCCATCAATATTCACATCCGCCACCCATAGCAATCAGCCCCAGCATTTT. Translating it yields CASSPSIFTSATHSNQPQHF. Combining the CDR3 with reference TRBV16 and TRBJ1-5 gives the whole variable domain GEEVAQTPKHLVRGEGQKAKLYCAPIKGHSYVFWYQQVLKNEFKFLISFQNENVFDETGMPKERFSAKCLPNSPCSLEIQATKLEDSAVYFCASSPSIFTSATHSNQPQHFGDGTRLSIL.

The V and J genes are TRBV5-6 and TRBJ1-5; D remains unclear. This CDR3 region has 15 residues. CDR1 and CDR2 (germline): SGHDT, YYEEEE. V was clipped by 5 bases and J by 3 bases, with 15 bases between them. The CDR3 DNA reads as TGTGCCAGCAGTCAAGACGGGCCAGTCAATCAGCCCCAGCATTTT. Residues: CASSQDGPVNQPQHF.

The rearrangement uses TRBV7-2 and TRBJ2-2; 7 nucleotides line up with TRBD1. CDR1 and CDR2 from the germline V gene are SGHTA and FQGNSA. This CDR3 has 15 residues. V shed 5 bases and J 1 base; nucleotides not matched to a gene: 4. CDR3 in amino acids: CASSTYRGNTGELFF. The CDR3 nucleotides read TGTGCCAGCAGCACATACAGGGGGAACACCGGGGAGCTGTTTTTT.

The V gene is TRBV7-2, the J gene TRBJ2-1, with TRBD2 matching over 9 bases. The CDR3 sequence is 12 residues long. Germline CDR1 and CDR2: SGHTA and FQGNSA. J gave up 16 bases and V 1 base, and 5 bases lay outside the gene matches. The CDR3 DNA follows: TGTGCCAGCAGCTTAGAGGGACTAGCTGCTTTCTTC. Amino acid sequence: CASSLEGLAAFF.

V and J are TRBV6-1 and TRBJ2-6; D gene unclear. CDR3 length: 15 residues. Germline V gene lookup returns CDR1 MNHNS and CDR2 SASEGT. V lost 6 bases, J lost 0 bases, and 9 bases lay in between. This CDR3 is CASRVVLSGANVLTF. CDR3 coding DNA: TGTGCCAGCAGAGTCGTCCTCTCTGGGGCCAACGTCCTGACTTTC.

CDR3 in DNA: TGTGCCAGCAGCTTAAACGCCCCCGGGACTAGCGGGAGTCAAGGAGGCAATGAGCAGTTCTTC. As protein: CASSLNAPGTSGSQGGNEQFF. The V call is TRBV7-3, the J call TRBJ2-1; 14 bases fit TRBD2. V trimming: 1 base; J trimming: 6 bases; junction bases outside the gene matches: 17. Germline-derived CDR1 and CDR2 are SGHTA and FQGTGA. The CDR3 extends over 21 amino acids.

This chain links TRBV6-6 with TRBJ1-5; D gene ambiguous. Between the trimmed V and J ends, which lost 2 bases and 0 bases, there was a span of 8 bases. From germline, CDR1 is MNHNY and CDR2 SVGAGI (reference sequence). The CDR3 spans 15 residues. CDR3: CASSYPASSNQPQHF. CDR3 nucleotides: TGTGCCAGCAGTTACCCAGCGAGTAGCAATCAGCCCCAGCATTTT.

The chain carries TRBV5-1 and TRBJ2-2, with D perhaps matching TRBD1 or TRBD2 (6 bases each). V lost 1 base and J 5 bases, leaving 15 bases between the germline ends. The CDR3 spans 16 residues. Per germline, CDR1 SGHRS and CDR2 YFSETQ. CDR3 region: CASSLNPGASTGELFF. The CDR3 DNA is TGCGCCAGCAGCTTGAATCCGGGGGCAAGTACCGGGGAGCTGTTTTTT.

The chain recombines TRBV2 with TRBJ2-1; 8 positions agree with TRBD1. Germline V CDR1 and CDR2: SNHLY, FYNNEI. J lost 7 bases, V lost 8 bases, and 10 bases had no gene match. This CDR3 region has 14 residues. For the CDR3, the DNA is TGTGCCAGCGACCGGGACAGGACGCATAATGAGCAGTTCTTC. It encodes CASDRDRTHNEQFF.

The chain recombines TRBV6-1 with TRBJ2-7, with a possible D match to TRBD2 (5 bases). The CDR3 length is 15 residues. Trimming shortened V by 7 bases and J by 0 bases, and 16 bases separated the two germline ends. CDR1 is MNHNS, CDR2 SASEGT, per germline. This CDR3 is CASKARLLSSYEQYF. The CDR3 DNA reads TGTGCCAGCAAGGCAAGACTACTCTCCTCCTACGAGCAGTACTTC.

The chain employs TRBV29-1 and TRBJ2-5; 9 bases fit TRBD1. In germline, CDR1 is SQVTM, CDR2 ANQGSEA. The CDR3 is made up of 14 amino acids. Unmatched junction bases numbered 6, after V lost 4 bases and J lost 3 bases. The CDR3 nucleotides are TGCAGCGTTGGGTCCGGGACAGGGAAAGAGACCCAGTACTTC. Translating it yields CSVGSGTGKETQYF.

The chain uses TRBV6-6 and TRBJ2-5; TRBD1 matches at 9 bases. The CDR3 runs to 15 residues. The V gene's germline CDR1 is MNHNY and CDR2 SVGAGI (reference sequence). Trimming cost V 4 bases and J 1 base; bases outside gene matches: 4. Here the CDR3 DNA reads TGTGCCAGCAGTTCGGGACAGGGACGCCAAGAGACCCAGTACTTC. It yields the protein CASSSGQGRQETQYF.

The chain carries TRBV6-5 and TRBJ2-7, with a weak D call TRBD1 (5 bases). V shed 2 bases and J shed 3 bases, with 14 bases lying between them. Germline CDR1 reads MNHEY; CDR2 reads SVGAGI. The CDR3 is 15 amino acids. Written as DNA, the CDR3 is TGTGCCAGCAGTTACGTGGTCGGACAAGACTACGAGCAGTACTTC. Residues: CASSYVVGQDYEQYF.

The CDR3, as DNA: TGTGCCAGCAGCCTACTACTAAAACCTAGCACAGATACGCAGTATTTT. Its translation: CASSLLLKPSTDTQYF. The V gene is TRBV7-8, the J gene TRBJ2-3; D not certain. CDR1 SGHVS and CDR2 FQNEAQ come from the germline V gene. The CDR3 spans 16 residues. The germline V and J ends were trimmed by 5 bases and 0 bases, with 15 bases remaining between them.

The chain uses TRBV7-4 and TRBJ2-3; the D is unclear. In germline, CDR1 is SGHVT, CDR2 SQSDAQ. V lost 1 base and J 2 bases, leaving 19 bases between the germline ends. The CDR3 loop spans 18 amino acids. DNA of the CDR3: TGTGCCAGCAGCTTAGGATTTGGTAACGGAACCTTCACAGATACGCAGTATTTT. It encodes CASSLGFGNGTFTDTQYF.

The CDR3 protein is CASSALTRTDTQYF. In DNA, the CDR3 is TGTGCCAGCAGCGCACTAACTCGCACAGATACGCAGTATTTT. V and J are TRBV9 and TRBJ2-3; the D is unclear. V lost 3 bases to trimming and J lost 1 base, with 9 bases between them. The CDR3 is made up of 14 amino acids. Looked up from germline, CDR1 is SGDLS and CDR2 is YYNGEE. The whole variable domain, filled in from reference TRBV9 and TRBJ2-3, reads DSGVTQTPKHLITATGQRVTLRCSPRSGDLSVYWYQQSLDQGLQFLIQYYNGEERAKGNILERFSAQQFPDLHSELNLSSLELGDSALYFCASSALTRTDTQYFGPGTRLTVL.

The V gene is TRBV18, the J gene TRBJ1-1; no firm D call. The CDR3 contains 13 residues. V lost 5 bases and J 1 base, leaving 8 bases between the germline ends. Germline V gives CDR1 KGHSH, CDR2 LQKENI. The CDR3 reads CASSTDRNTEAFF. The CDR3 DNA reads TGTGCCAGCTCAACAGACCGGAACACTGAAGCTTTCTTT.

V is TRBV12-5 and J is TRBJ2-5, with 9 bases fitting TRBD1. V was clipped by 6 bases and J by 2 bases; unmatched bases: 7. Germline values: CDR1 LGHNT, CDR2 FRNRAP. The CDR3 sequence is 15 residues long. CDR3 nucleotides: TGTGCTAGTGGCTCAAACAGGGGGCCACAAGAGACCCAGTACTTC. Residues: CASGSNRGPQETQYF. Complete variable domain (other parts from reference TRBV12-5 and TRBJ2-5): DARVTQTPRHKVTEMGQEVTMRCQPILGHNTVFWYRQTMMQGLELLAYFRNRAPLDDSGMPKDRFSAEMPDATLATLKIQPSEPRDSAVYFCASGSNRGPQETQYFGPGTRLLVL.

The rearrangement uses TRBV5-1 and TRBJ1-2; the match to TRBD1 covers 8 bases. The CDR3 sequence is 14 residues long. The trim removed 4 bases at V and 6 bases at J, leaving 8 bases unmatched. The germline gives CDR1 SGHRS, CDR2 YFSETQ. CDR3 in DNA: TGCGCCAGCAGCGGAAGGGGACAGGCGAATGGCTACACCTTC. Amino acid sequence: CASSGRGQANGYTF.

CDR3 sequence (DNA): TGTGCCAGCAGACCTCGGACAGCCAAAGAGACCCAGTACTTC. Its translation is CASRPRTAKETQYF. The chain has TRBV28 and TRBJ2-5; the D gene is possibly TRBD1 (6 bases). In germline, CDR1 is MDHEN, CDR2 SYDVKM. The CDR3 runs to 14 residues. V was shortened by 6 bases and J by 3 bases, with 14 bases between the two germline ends.